The next 8 T cell receptor beta chains were all read from a single sample in a study of T cell responses to AZD1222 COVID-19 vaccine. Profiled with immunoSEQ multiplex PCR; TCRdb holds only in-frame clones, not every one. The sample consists of more than 85,000 clones, approximately 88% of them appearing once. Here the sequenced sample was peripheral blood, taken on day 0 of AZD1222 vaccination. All receptors come from an adult in good health.

The V gene is TRBV7-2, the J gene TRBJ1-5; perhaps TRBD1 as D (5 bases). The germline V gene encodes CDR1 SGHTA and CDR2 FQGNSA. V was clipped by 5 bases and J by 0 bases, with 8 bases between them. This CDR3 contains 14 residues. The CDR3 bases are TGTGCCAGCAGCACGGGACTTAGCAATCAGCCCCAGCATTTT. Residues: CASSTGLSNQPQHF. The full variable domain, completed using reference TRBV7-2 and TRBJ1-5, is GAGVSQSPSNKVTEKGKDVELRCDPISGHTALYWYRQSLGQGLEFLIYFQGNSAPDKSGLPSDRFSAERTGGSVSTLTIQRTQQEDSAVYLCASSTGLSNQPQHFGDGTRLSIL.

This chain uses TRBV27 with TRBJ2-5; a weak D match, TRBD1 (6 bases). Looked up from germline, CDR1 is MNHEY and CDR2 is SMNVEV (reference sequence). The germline V and J ends were trimmed by 6 bases and 2 bases, with 13 bases remaining between them. The CDR3 contains 14 residues. CDR3 nucleotides: TGTGCCAGCAGCCTTCTAGGACAGCAAGAGACCCAGTACTTC. Protein: CASSLLGQQETQYF.

This clone was counted once. The chain employs TRBV6-5 and TRBJ2-7; D perhaps matches TRBD2 (5 bases). V lost 8 bases and J 4 bases, leaving 12 bases between the germline ends. CDR3 length: 12 amino acids. Germline values: CDR1 MNHEY, CDR2 SVGAGI. The CDR3 nucleotides are TGTGCCAGCCGCCCCGGGAAGTACGAGCAGTACTTC. Protein sequence: CASRPGKYEQYF.

V and J are TRBV29-1 and TRBJ2-4; D not certain. Trimming took 7 bases from V and 3 from J, leaving 13 bases between them. Germline assignment: CDR1 SQVTM and CDR2 ANQGSEA. This CDR3 has 13 amino acids. The CDR3 region is CSGYKLGKNIQYF. CDR3 sequence (DNA): TGCAGCGGTTATAAGTTAGGCAAAAACATTCAGTACTTC.

The chain is built from TRBV28 and TRBJ1-2, with 7 bases aligning to TRBD1. Trimming at V came to 6 bases and at J to 8 bases, leaving 9 bases not matched to a gene. This CDR3 has 13 amino acids. Germline-derived CDR1 and CDR2 are MDHEN and SYDVKM. The CDR3 region is CASRWEGAQGYTF. The CDR3 nucleotides are TGTGCCAGCAGATGGGAGGGGGCTCAGGGCTACACCTTC.

The V and J genes are TRBV6-1 and TRBJ1-4; D is ambiguous. Trimming took 3 bases from V and 10 from J, leaving 12 bases between them. CDR3 length equals 13 residues. Germline CDR1 MNHNS, CDR2 SASEGT. The CDR3, as DNA: TGTGCCAGCAGTGAGCTTGCACGCGCAAAACTGTTTTTT. Translation gives CASSELARAKLFF.

The V call is TRBV4-2, the J call TRBJ2-1; 11 bases line up with TRBD1. Germline CDR1 and CDR2: LGHNA and YNFKEQ. The length of the CDR3 is 14 residues. V shed 5 bases, J shed 6 bases, and the junction held 3 bases outside the gene matches. In DNA, the CDR3 is TGTGCCAGCAGCTCGGGACAGGGGGTCAATGAGCAGTTCTTC. Protein sequence: CASSSGQGVNEQFF.

The chain joins TRBV27 to TRBJ1-1; 9 bases line up with TRBD1. This CDR3 contains 15 residues. CDR1 and CDR2 (germline): MNHEY, SMNVEV (reference sequence). J lost 1 base, V lost 5 bases, and 5 bases had no gene match. Here the CDR3 reads CASSPRDRANTEAFF. DNA for the CDR3: TGTGCCAGCAGTCCCCGGGACAGGGCGAACACTGAAGCTTTCTTT.